This entry lists 5 T cell receptor beta chains sequenced from one sample in a study of blood T cell repertoires in COVID-19. Assay: immunoSEQ multiplex PCR; the TCRdb copy retains only in-frame clones and omits some. The sample lists about 380,000 clones, approximately 88% seen once, with 0.95% to 1.5% in the top ten. Material for sequencing was peripheral blood. The source is a middle-aged man with acute or convalescent COVID-19.

The chain combines TRBV7-2 with TRBJ1-2, with TRBD1 matching 10 bases. The CDR3 runs 15 residues. Germline-derived CDR1 and CDR2 are SGHTA and FQGNSA. Unmatched junction bases numbered 3, after V lost 2 bases and J lost 3 bases. CDR3 DNA sequence: TGTGCCAGCAGCTTATCTGGGACAGGGGACTATGGCTACACCTTC. Translating gives CASSLSGTGDYGYTF.

The chain recombines TRBV28 with TRBJ2-3; 8 bases match TRBD2. J was trimmed by 2 bases and V by 4 bases; bases with no gene match: 17. The CDR3 contains 19 residues. Per germline, CDR1 MDHEN and CDR2 SYDVKM. The CDR3 DNA follows: TGTGCCAGCAGTTGGTTGACGTCTACGGGAGGGGCCTCCACAGATACGCAGTATTTT. Its protein is CASSWLTSTGGASTDTQYF.

The chain recombines TRBV19 with TRBJ2-3; D gene uncertain. V was trimmed by 7 bases and J by 2 bases, leaving 16 bases between them. CDR1 is LNHDA and CDR2 is SQIVND in the germline V gene (reference sequence). The CDR3 length is 15 residues. The CDR3 DNA follows: TGTGCCAGTAACCGCTGGGCCTCAGACACAGATACGCAGTATTTT. Translating it yields CASNRWASDTDTQYF. Using reference TRBV19 and TRBJ2-3 for the parts outside the CDR3, the full variable domain is DGGITQSPKYLFRKEGQNVTLSCEQNLNHDAMYWYRQDPGQGLRLIYYSQIVNDFQKGDIAEGYSVSREKKESFPLTVTSAQKNPTAFYLCASNRWASDTDTQYFGPGTRLTVL.

There are a few counts of this clone. The rearrangement uses TRBV12-3 or TRBV12-4 and TRBJ1-2, with 9 bases matching TRBD1. This CDR3 has 13 residues. J lost 5 bases, V lost 7 bases, and 5 bases had no gene match. The CDR3 sequence: CASNFGQGYGYTF. The CDR3 DNA reads as TGTGCCAGCAACTTTGGACAGGGGTATGGCTACACCTTC.

A single count supports this clone. This chain uses TRBV3-1 (or the pseudogene TRBV3-2) with TRBJ2-2, with 8 nucleotides matching TRBD2. The CDR3 contains 17 residues. The germline CDR1 and CDR2 sequences are LGHDT and YNNKEL (reference sequence). After removal of 3 bases from V and 3 bases from J, the junction contained 9 bases not matched to a gene. CDR3 loop: CASSQPGGRFYTGELFF. For the CDR3, the DNA is TGTGCCAGCAGCCAGCCTGGCGGGAGGTTTTACACCGGGGAGCTGTTTTTT.